The clone carrying this TCR beta chain was recorded many times. This sample is part of a study of response to subunit inactivated influenza vaccine. One entry per CDR3 protein, called by TCRdb with MiXCR from the RT-PCR reads. The repertoire holds 500,000 to 550,000 distinct CDR3 sequences, with approximately 7.1% as singletons. This receptor was obtained from a man aged 50-75 years who received an inactivated influenza vaccine. The material was PBMCs from blood, obtained less than 25 months after vaccination.

The CDR3 region has the DNA TGCAGTGCTCAAGATCGGGACAAAGGACCCTACGAGCAGTACTTC. It specifies CSAQDRDKGPYEQYF. J is TRBJ2-7 and V is TRBV20-1; D might be TRBD1 (6 bases). The CDR3 runs to 15 residues. V lost 5 bases and J 2 bases, leaving 19 bases between the germline ends. The V gene's germline CDR1 is DFQATT and CDR2 SNEGSKA (reference sequence).